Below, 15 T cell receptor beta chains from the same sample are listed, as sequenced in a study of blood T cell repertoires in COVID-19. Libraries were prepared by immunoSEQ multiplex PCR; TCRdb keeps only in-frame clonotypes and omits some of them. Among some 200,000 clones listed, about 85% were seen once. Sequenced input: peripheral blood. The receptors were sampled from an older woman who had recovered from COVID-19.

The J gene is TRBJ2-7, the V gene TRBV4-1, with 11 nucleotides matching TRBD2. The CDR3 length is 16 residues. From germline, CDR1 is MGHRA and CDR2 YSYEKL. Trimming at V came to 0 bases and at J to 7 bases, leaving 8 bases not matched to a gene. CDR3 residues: CASSQEHPLAGEEQYF. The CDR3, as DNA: TGCGCCAGCAGCCAAGAACACCCACTAGCGGGAGAAGAGCAGTACTTC.

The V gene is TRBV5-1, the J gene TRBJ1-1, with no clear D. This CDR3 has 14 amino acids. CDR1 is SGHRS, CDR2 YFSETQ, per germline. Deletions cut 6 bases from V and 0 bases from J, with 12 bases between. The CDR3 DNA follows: TGCGCCAGCACTCTTGGGCCTATGAACACTGAAGCTTTCTTT. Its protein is CASTLGPMNTEAFF.

CDR3 sequence reads: CASRWGFTGHYEQYF. The CDR3 DNA reads as TGTGCCAGCAGGTGGGGTTTCACGGGACACTACGAGCAGTACTTC. V is TRBV6-5 and J is TRBJ2-7; TRBD1 might be the D (6 bases). The germline V gene has CDR1 MNHEY and CDR2 SVGAGI. The CDR3 runs to 15 residues. Trimming stripped 6 bases from V and 3 bases from J, with 18 bases between.

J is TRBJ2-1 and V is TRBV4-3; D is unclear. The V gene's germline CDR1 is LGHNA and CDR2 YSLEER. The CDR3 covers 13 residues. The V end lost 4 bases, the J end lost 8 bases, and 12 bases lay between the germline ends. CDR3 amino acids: CASSLTTDYEQFF. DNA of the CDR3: TGCGCCAGCAGCCTTACTACTGACTATGAGCAGTTCTTC.

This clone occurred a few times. The CDR3 nucleotides read TGTGCCAGCAGTCCGCCAGGGTGGGGGGGATATGGCTACACCTTC. As protein: CASSPPGWGGYGYTF. This chain uses TRBV28 with TRBJ1-2, with D possibly being TRBD1 (5 bases). This CDR3 contains 15 residues. Trimming shortened V by 5 bases and J by 5 bases, and 18 bases separated the two germline ends. From germline, CDR1 is MDHEN and CDR2 SYDVKM.

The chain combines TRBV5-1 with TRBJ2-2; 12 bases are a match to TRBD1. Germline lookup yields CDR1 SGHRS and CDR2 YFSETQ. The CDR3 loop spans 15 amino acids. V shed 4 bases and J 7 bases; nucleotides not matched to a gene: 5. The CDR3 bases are TGCGCCAGCAGCCCGGGGGACAGGGGGCGCGGGGAGCTGTTTTTT. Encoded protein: CASSPGDRGRGELFF. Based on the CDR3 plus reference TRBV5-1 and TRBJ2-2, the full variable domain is KAGVTQTPRYLIKTRGQQVTLSCSPISGHRSVSWYQQTPGQGLQFLFEYFSETQRNKGNFPGRFSGRQFSNSRSEMNVSTLELGDSALYLCASSPGDRGRGELFFGEGSRLTVL.

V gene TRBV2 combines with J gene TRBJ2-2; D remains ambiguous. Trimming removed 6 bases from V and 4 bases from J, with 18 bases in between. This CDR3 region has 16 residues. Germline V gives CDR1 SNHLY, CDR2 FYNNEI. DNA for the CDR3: TGTGCCAGCAGCCTAGTTACCTCCTCCGGCACCGGGGAGCTGTTTTTT. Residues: CASSLVTSSGTGELFF. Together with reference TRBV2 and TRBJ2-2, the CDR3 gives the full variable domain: EPEVTQTPSHQVTQMGQEVILRCVPISNHLYFYWYRQILGQKVEFLVSFYNNEISEKSEIFDDQFSVERPDGSNFTLKIRSTKLEDSAMYFCASSLVTSSGTGELFFGEGSRLTVL.

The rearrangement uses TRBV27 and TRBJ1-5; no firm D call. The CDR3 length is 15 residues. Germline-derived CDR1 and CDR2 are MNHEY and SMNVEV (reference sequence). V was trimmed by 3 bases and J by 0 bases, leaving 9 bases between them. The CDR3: CASSFYGYSNQPQHF. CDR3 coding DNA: TGTGCCAGCAGTTTTTACGGTTATAGCAATCAGCCCCAGCATTTT.

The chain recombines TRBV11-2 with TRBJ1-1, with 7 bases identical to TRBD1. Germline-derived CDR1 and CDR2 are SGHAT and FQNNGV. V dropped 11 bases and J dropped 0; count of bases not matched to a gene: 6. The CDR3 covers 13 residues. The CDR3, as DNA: TGTGCCGGGCGGGGACAGCTGAACACTGAAGCTTTCTTT. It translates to CAGRGQLNTEAFF.

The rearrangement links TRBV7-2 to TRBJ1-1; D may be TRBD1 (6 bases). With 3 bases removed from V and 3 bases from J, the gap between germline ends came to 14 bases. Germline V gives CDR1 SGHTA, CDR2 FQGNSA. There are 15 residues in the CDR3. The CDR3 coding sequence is TGTGCCAGCAGCTTCAACAGGGAACGGCACACTGAAGCTTTCTTT. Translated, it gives CASSFNRERHTEAFF.

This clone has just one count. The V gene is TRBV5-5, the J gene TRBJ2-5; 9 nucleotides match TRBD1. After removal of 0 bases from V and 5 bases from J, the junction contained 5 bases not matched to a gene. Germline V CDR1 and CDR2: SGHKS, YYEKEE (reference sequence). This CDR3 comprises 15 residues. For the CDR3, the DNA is TGTGCCAGCAGCTTGGCACAGGGGGCTTTGGAGACCCAGTACTTC. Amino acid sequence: CASSLAQGALETQYF. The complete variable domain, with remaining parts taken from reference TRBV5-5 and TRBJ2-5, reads DAGVTQSPTHLIKTRGQQVTLRCSPISGHKSVSWYQQVLGQGPQFIFQYYEKEERGRGNFPDRFSARQFPNYSSELNVNALLLGDSALYLCASSLAQGALETQYFGPGTRLLVL.

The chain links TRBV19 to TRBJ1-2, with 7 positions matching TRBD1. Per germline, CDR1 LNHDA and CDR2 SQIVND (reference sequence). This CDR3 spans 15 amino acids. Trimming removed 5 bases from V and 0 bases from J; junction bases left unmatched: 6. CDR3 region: CASSHGTEANYGYTF. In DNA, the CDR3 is TGTGCCAGTAGTCATGGGACAGAGGCTAACTATGGCTACACCTTC.

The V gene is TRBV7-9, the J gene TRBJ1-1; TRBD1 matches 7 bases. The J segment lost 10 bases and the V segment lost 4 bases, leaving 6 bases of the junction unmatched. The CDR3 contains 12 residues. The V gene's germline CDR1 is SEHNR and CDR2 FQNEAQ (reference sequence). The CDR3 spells CASSSDRERAFF. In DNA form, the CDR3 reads TGTGCCAGCAGCTCAGACAGGGAAAGAGCTTTCTTT.

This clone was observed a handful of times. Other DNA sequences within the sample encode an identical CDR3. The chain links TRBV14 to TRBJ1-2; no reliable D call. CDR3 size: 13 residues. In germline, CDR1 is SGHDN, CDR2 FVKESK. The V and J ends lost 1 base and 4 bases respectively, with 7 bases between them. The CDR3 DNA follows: TGTGCCAGCAGCCAAGGAACGGGCTATGGCTACACCTTC. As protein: CASSQGTGYGYTF.

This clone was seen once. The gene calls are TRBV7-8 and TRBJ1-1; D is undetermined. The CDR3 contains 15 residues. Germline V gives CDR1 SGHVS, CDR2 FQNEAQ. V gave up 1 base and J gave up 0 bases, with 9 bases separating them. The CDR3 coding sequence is TGTGCCAGCAGCTTAGTACCGGGGATGAACACTGAAGCTTTCTTT. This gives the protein CASSLVPGMNTEAFF.